This T cell receptor (beta chain) is from a study of T cells in Graves' hyperthyroidism and ophthalmopathy. This clonotype appeared many times. Its antigen is unknown. It was RNA transcripts that yielded the amplified TCR beta CDR3 regions. In the first-round RT-PCR of the TCR CDR3, the HTBI primer set was used. TCRdb independently ran MiXCR on the multiplex PCR reads; one entry per CDR3 protein. The table has 250,000 to 300,000 distinct CDR3 sequences, just over 14% seen once. Progressors' blood was drawn at hyperthyroidism diagnosis, before ophthalmopathy symptoms. Germline CDR1 and CDR2: KGHSH and LQKENI. V was cut by 3 bases and J by 4 bases, with 8 bases left in between. This CDR3 is 13 amino acids long. Points from the study as a whole: From stable hyperthyroidism, ophthalmopathy was set apart by a 13 V-J model. Most clonotypes expanded in thyroid above 0.001 were likewise present in blood.

Material: blood. V gene TRBV18 combines with J gene TRBJ2-3; no definite D call. The clonotype comes from a woman aged 40 to 55 with Graves' hyperthyroidism that later progressed to Graves' ophthalmopathy. This CDR3 is CASSPVEADTQYF. The CDR3, as DNA: TGTGCCAGCTCACCGGTGGAAGCAGATACGCAGTATTTT.